A selection of T cell receptor beta chains follows, all from one sample in a study of blood T cell repertoires in COVID-19. The repertoire was sequenced with immunoSEQ multiplex PCR; TCRdb's copy has only in-frame clones and lacks some. In the table there are around 320,000 clones, about 90% of which are singletons. The material sequenced was PBMCs or T cells enriched from blood (not recorded which). Receptors were obtained from a woman aged 50 to 60 who had been exposed to COVID-19. Both conserved end residues are trimmed from each CDR3. Each record gives: D gene, V gene, CDR3 protein. A D gene is named only where the DNA matches it firmly.

>-|TRBV6-1
ASSEQAGITSPLH
>-|TRBV2
ASFGGLAANNEQF
>-|TRBV5-1
ASSLESEYGYT
>-|TRBV10-3
AISESGRGVYNEQF
>TRBD1|TRBV19
ATNRGQENSPLH
>TRBD1|TRBV28
ASSFAHRGPGNTIY
>TRBD1|TRBV25-1
ASSAPPGQGNTEAF
>TRBD1|TRBV19
ASSPLGTGLGAF
>-|TRBV28
ASSLSTQGTEAF
>-|TRBV4-1
ASSREAGPRGYT
>-|TRBV12-3/TRBV12-4
ASKTEVEPQH
>TRBD1|TRBV7-8
ASSPYPGQGGEKLF
>-|TRBV3-1/TRBV3-2
ASSPQTLTWNTEAF
>TRBD2|TRBV7-2
ASSTPGLAGPSSTDTQY
>-|TRBV28
ASSFGGAMDTEAF
>-|TRBV6-5
ASSYSRTLNTEAF
>TRBD2|TRBV27
ASRKAGGDTQY
>-|TRBV15
ATSPGENSNQPQH
>-|TRBV7-2
ASSLGVGGAAWNQPQH
>TRBD1|TRBV7-9
ASSHDRGRSPLH
>-|TRBV10-3
AISEWHLEPQH
>-|TRBV27
ASSLGTQPYNEQF